A single sample is the source of the 8 T cell receptor beta chains below, sequenced in a study of blood T cells in healthy people across ages. Then a second PCR, running about 6 to 11 cycles, was carried out with a sample-barcoded 5' primer and a J-beta primer mix. One entry per CDR3 protein, called by TCRdb with MiXCR from the 5' RACE reads. The sample records roughly 860,000 distinct CDR3 sequences, approximately 59% being singletons. Sequenced material: blood. Receptor source: a young man in good health.

The genes are TRBV25-1 and TRBJ2-7; TRBD1 might be the D (5 bases). The V and J ends lost 4 bases and 2 bases respectively, with 12 bases between them. CDR1 is MGHDK and CDR2 is SYGVNS in the germline V gene. CDR3 length: 14 residues. The CDR3 DNA is TGTGCCAGCAGTGCGGACACCAGAACCTACGAGCAGTACTTC. Protein sequence: CASSADTRTYEQYF.

As to this clonotype: It is unclear where the CDR3 begins or ends on the DNA, so no DNA is shown, and the CDR3 is as TCRdb lists it. The CDR3 region is CASSLERGRYEQYFGAQYF. The rearrangement links TRBV7-2 to TRBJ2-3; the table's D call, TRBD2, has no DNA check behind it. Germline values: CDR1 SGHTA, CDR2 FQGNSA. Ends included, the CDR3 has 19 residues.

The chain has TRBV4-3 and TRBJ2-5, with a possible D match to TRBD2 (6 bases). TRBJ2-7 matches the DNA end more closely, so the J call is doubtful. The CDR3 runs 16 residues. The germline CDR1 and CDR2 sequences are LGHNA and YSLEER. CDR3 coding DNA: TGCGCCAGCAGCCAAGGGGGACTCCAAGGGTTTTACGAGCAGTACTTC. This codes for CASSQGGLQGFYEQYF.

This chain links TRBV10-3 with TRBJ2-2, with D possibly TRBD1 on 6 matching bases. This CDR3 contains 15 residues. The V end was cut by 1 base, the J end by 0 bases, with 6 bases between. From germline, CDR1 is ENHRY and CDR2 SYGVKD. The chain's CDR3 is CAISEWGPNTGELFF. CDR3 bases: TGTGCCATCAGTGAGTGGGGGCCGAACACCGGGGAGCTGTTTTTT.

The rearrangement links TRBV9 to TRBJ2-7, with a weak D call TRBD1 (7 bases). The germline gives CDR1 SGDLS, CDR2 YYNGEE. V lost 1 base and J lost 2, with 16 bases in between. The CDR3 extends over 16 amino acids. This CDR3 reads CASSVQVEGQPYEQYF. Here the CDR3 DNA reads TGTGCCAGCAGCGTACAGGTGGAGGGACAGCCCTACGAGCAGTACTTC.

The rearrangement uses TRBV14 and TRBJ1-2; D is unclear. The CDR3 contains 16 residues. Germline values: CDR1 SGHDN, CDR2 FVKESK. Trimming cost V 0 bases and J 7 bases, with 18 bases left between them. This CDR3 is CASSQDLRIPWAGYTF. CDR3 coding DNA: TGTGCCAGCAGCCAAGATCTTCGGATACCCTGGGCTGGCTACACCTTC. Full variable domain (remainder filled in from reference TRBV14 and TRBJ1-2): EAGVTQFPSHSVIEKGQTVTLRCDPISGHDNLYWYRRVMGKEIKFLLHFVKESKQDESGMPNNRFLAERTGGTYSTLKVQPAELEDSGVYFCASSQDLRIPWAGYTFGSGTRLTVV.

This clonotype was seen ten or more times. The chain uses TRBV20-1 and TRBJ2-1; perhaps TRBD2 as D (5 bases). V gave up 2 bases and J gave up 4 bases, with 9 bases separating them. The CDR3 runs 13 residues. Germline V CDR1 and CDR2: DFQATT, SNEGSKA (reference sequence). CDR3 sequence (DNA): TGCAGTGCTAGACTAGCAGAATACAATGAGCAGTTCTTC. Amino acids: CSARLAEYNEQFF.

This rearrangement joins TRBV28 to TRBJ1-6, with a possible D match to TRBD1 (6 bases). The CDR3 length is 16 residues. Germline V CDR1 and CDR2: MDHEN, SYDVKM. V gave up 5 bases and J gave up 10 bases, with 21 bases separating them. The CDR3 here is CASSPPEVGGNSPLHF. CDR3 sequence (DNA): TGTGCCAGCAGTCCCCCCGAGGTAGGGGGAAACTCACCCCTCCACTTT. Full variable domain (missing parts from reference TRBV28 and TRBJ1-6): DVKVTQSSRYLVKRTGEKVFLECVQDMDHENMFWYRQDPGLGLRLIYFSYDVKMKEKGDIPEGYSVSREKKERFSLILESASTNQTSMYLCASSPPEVGGNSPLHFGNGTRLTVT.